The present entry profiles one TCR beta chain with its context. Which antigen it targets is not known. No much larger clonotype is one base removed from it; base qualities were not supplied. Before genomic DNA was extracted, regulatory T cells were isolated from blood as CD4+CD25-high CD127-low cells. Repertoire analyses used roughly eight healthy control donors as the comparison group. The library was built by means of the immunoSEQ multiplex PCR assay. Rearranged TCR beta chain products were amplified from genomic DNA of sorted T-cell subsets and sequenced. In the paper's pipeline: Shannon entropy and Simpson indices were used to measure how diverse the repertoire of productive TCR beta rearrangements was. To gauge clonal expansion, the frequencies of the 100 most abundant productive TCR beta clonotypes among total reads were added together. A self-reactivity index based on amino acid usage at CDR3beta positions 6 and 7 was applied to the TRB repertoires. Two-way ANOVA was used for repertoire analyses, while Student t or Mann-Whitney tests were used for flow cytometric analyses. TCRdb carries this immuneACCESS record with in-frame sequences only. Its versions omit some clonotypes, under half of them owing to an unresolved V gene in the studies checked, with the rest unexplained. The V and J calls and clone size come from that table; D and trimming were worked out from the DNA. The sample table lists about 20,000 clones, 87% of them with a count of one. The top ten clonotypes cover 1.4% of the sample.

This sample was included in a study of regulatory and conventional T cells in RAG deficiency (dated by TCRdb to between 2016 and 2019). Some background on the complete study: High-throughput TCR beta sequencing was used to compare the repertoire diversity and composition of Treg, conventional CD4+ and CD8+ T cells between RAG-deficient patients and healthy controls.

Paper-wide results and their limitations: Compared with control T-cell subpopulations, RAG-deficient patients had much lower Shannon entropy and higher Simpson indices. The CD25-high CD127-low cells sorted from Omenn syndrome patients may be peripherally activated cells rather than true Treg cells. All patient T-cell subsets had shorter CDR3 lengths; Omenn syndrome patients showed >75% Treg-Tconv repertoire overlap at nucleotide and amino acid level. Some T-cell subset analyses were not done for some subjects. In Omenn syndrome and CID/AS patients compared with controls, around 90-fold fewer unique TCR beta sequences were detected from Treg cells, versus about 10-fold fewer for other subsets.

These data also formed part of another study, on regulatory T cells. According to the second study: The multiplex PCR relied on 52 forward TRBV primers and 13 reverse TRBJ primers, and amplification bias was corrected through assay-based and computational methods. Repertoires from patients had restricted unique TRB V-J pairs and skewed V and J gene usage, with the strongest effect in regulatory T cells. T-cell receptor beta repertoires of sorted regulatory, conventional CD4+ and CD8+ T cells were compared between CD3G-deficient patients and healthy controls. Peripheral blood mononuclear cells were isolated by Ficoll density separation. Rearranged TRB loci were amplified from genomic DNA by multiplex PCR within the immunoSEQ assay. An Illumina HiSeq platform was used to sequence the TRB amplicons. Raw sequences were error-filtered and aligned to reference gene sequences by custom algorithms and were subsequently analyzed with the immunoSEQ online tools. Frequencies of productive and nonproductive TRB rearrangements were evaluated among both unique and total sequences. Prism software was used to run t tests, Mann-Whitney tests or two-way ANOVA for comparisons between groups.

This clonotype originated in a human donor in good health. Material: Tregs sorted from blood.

The nucleotide sequence is given as TGTGCCAGAAGCCCCAGAGGACAGCCCCAGCATTTT. The encoded protein is CARSPRGQPQHF. The chain is encoded by TRBV5-3 joined to TRBJ1-5; confidence is insufficient to name the D gene. TRBV5-3 is an open reading frame whose function is uncertain. CDR3 length: 12 amino acids, cysteine to phenylalanine. Of the read, only the CDR3 DNA is kept; its 36 bases are in frame from base 1. Relative to germline, V is 4 bases shorter and J is 7 bases shorter, with 9 bases between their ends.